Below, 27 T cell receptor beta chains from the same sample are listed, as sequenced in a study of T cell responses to AZD1222 COVID-19 vaccine. Repertoires were generated with immunoSEQ multiplex PCR, while TCRdb's copy carries only in-frame clones and drops some. The data show 85,000 to 130,000 clones, about 91% seen once. Sequenced here: peripheral blood, sampled on day 0 of AZD1222 vaccination. All receptors derive from an adult in good health.

The chain is built from TRBV6-2 or TRBV6-3 and TRBJ2-7; TRBD2 matches 8 bases. Germline CDR1 and CDR2: MNHEY and SVGEGT. The CDR3 covers 17 residues. V trimming: 0 bases; J trimming: 4 bases; junction bases outside the gene matches: 11. The chain's CDR3 is CASSYSTRRGALYEQYF. CDR3 coding DNA: TGTGCCAGCAGTTACTCCACACGGCGGGGGGCGTTATACGAGCAGTACTTC.

This chain links TRBV6-5 with TRBJ2-1; D is ambiguous. The CDR3 totals 15 residues. V lost 10 bases and J 6 bases, leaving 22 bases between the germline ends. The germline V gene encodes CDR1 MNHEY and CDR2 SVGAGI. Here the CDR3 reads CATTPSFDQFNEQFF. The CDR3 DNA is TGTGCCACCACCCCAAGTTTCGATCAGTTCAATGAGCAGTTCTTC.

J is TRBJ2-3 and V is TRBV2; tentatively, D is TRBD1 or TRBD2 (5 bases each). The CDR3 covers 16 residues. Deletions cut 6 bases from V and 2 bases from J, with 18 bases between. Germline CDR1 and CDR2: SNHLY and FYNNEI. The chain's CDR3 is CASSGAFGTNTDTQYF. Written as DNA, the CDR3 is TGTGCCAGCAGCGGAGCGTTCGGGACGAACACAGATACGCAGTATTTT.

The chain recombines TRBV5-6 with TRBJ1-3; 10 bases line up with TRBD1. J was trimmed by 3 bases and V by 3 bases; bases with no gene match: 6. There are 16 residues in the CDR3. Germline V gene lookup returns CDR1 SGHDT and CDR2 YYEEEE. DNA for the CDR3: TGTGCCAGCAGCTACGACAGGGGGCGCTTTGGAAACACCATATATTTT. This codes for CASSYDRGRFGNTIYF. The complete variable domain, with remaining parts taken from reference TRBV5-6 and TRBJ1-3, reads DAGVTQSPTHLIKTRGQQVTLRCSPKSGHDTVSWYQQALGQGPQFIFQYYEEEERQRGNFPDRFSGHQFPNYSSELNVNALLLGDSALYLCASSYDRGRFGNTIYFGEGSWLTVV.

This CDR3 reads CASSWRTSGYGYTF. In DNA form, the CDR3 reads TGTGCCAGCAGTTGGCGGACTTCGGGCTATGGCTACACCTTC. The genes are TRBV28 and TRBJ1-2; D is unresolved. Germline V CDR1 and CDR2: MDHEN, SYDVKM. There are 14 residues in the CDR3. Trimming left V 4 bases short and J 4 bases short, with 13 bases between.

The chain links TRBV10-2 to TRBJ1-4; D gene ambiguous. The CDR3 contains 16 residues. Trimming stripped 2 bases from V and 0 bases from J, with 10 bases between. The germline V gene encodes CDR1 WSHSY and CDR2 SAAADI. The CDR3 region is CASSEGVSPTNEKLFF. The CDR3, as DNA: TGCGCCAGCAGTGAGGGAGTCAGTCCAACTAATGAAAAACTGTTTTTT.

This clone was counted a few times. The chain is built from TRBV10-3 and TRBJ2-7, with 11 bases lining up with TRBD2. Losses at the gene ends were 10 bases for V and 7 bases for J; bases not matched to a gene: 6. The CDR3 extends over 12 amino acids. Germline CDR1 reads ENHRY; CDR2 reads SYGVKD. The CDR3 sequence: CASSGGAREQYF. The CDR3 coding sequence is TGTGCCAGTAGCGGGGGGGCACGGGAGCAGTACTTC.

The sample holds one count of this clone. CDR3 residues: CASSEVVGTYEQYF. The DNA for the CDR3 is TGTGCCAGCAGTGAGGTAGTGGGGACCTACGAGCAGTACTTC. The chain is built from TRBV6-1 and TRBJ2-7; D gene ambiguous. Germline loops: CDR1 MNHNS, CDR2 SASEGT. CDR3 length: 14 amino acids. The ends were cut back, 3 bases at V and 2 bases at J, with 11 bases in the middle.

With regard to this clone: Other DNA sequences in the same sample also yield this CDR3. The V call is TRBV2, the J call TRBJ1-5; D not resolved. Trimming pared 4 bases from V and 4 bases from J, leaving 5 bases between. Germline V gene lookup returns CDR1 SNHLY and CDR2 FYNNEI. This CDR3 contains 12 residues. CDR3 sequence (DNA): TGTGCCAGCAGTGCTGGGAATCAGCCCCAGCATTTT. As protein: CASSAGNQPQHF.

The chain is built from TRBV5-1 and TRBJ2-4; TRBD1 aligns across 7 bases. The CDR3 has 16 amino acids. Germline V gene data show CDR1 as SGHRS and CDR2 as YFSETQ. Trimming at V came to 4 bases and at J to 3 bases, leaving 10 bases not matched to a gene. Written as DNA, the CDR3 is TGCGCCAGCAGCCGCGAAGGGGGCATAGTCAAAAACATTCAGTACTTC. Its translation is CASSREGGIVKNIQYF.

The V and J genes are TRBV12-1 and TRBJ2-1. TRBV12-1 is an annotated pseudogene. This CDR3 has 15 amino acids. The DNA for the CDR3 is TGTGCCAGCAGCTTTGGGTGTTACTCCTACAATGAGCAGTTCTTC. Its protein is CASSFGCYSYNEQFF.

The J gene is TRBJ2-6, the V gene TRBV7-9; no clear D. This CDR3 contains 18 residues. Trimming left V 0 bases short and J 0 bases short, with 12 bases between. The germline V gene encodes CDR1 SEHNR and CDR2 FQNEAQ (reference sequence). The CDR3 bases are TGTGCCAGCAGCTTAGCGCTCCTGATCATCTCTGGGGCCAACGTCCTGACTTTC. Its protein is CASSLALLIISGANVLTF.

The chain is built from TRBV9 and TRBJ2-3, with 9 nucleotides matching TRBD1. The CDR3 spans 16 residues. Trimming cost V 0 bases and J 4 bases; bases outside gene matches: 6. CDR1 is SGDLS and CDR2 is YYNGEE in the germline V gene. CDR3 nucleotides: TGTGCCAGCAGCGTAGTCGGGACAGGGAGTCCAGATACGCAGTATTTT. It is translated as CASSVVGTGSPDTQYF.

This rearrangement joins TRBV28 to TRBJ2-5; D unresolved. V lost 6 bases and J 5 bases, leaving 19 bases between the germline ends. The CDR3 has 15 amino acids. Germline-derived CDR1 and CDR2 are MDHEN and SYDVKM. CDR3 in amino acids: CASSIEPLTGETQYF. In DNA, the CDR3 is TGTGCCAGCAGCATAGAACCTTTAACTGGGGAGACCCAGTACTTC.

The J gene is TRBJ2-5, the V gene TRBV2, with 9 bases identical to TRBD1. The junction had 6 bases not matched to a gene; V was cut back by 6 bases and J by 4 bases. Germline V gives CDR1 SNHLY, CDR2 FYNNEI. The CDR3 length is 14 residues. Written as DNA, the CDR3 is TGTGCCAGCAGACTGGGGACAGGGTCAGAGACCCAGTACTTC. Translated, it gives CASRLGTGSETQYF.

This clone appeared a single time. This chain connects TRBV5-1 to TRBJ1-3; TRBD1 matches at 7 bases. Per germline, CDR1 SGHRS and CDR2 YFSETQ. Losses at the gene ends were 4 bases for V and 4 bases for J; bases not matched to a gene: 5. The CDR3 has 14 amino acids. The CDR3 bases are TGCGCCAGCAGCACGCAGACAGGGGGAAACACCATATATTTT. Its translation: CASSTQTGGNTIYF.

This rearrangement joins TRBV6-1 to TRBJ2-5; possibly TRBD2 for D (6 bases). V was shortened by 2 bases and J by 5 bases, with 15 bases between the two germline ends. Germline-derived CDR1 and CDR2 are MNHNS and SASEGT. The CDR3 totals 15 residues. In nucleotides, the CDR3 is TGTGCCAGCAGTGAATTGGTGGGGGGAGGTGAGACCCAGTACTTC. Protein: CASSELVGGGETQYF.

The gene calls are TRBV18 and TRBJ2-7; possible D gene TRBD2, 5 bases. Germline V gene data show CDR1 as KGHSH and CDR2 as LQKENI. The CDR3 has 15 amino acids. The germline V and J ends were trimmed by 3 bases and 4 bases, with 16 bases remaining between them. DNA of the CDR3: TGTGCCAGCTCACCCCCGGGAAGTGGGGAGTACGAGCAGTACTTC. Its translation: CASSPPGSGEYEQYF.

The V gene is TRBV14, the J gene TRBJ1-2; the match to TRBD1 covers 10 bases. V shed 4 bases and J 8 bases; nucleotides not matched to a gene: 10. The CDR3 is 15 amino acids. Germline loops: CDR1 SGHDN, CDR2 FVKESK. As DNA, the CDR3 is TGTGCCAGCAGCCCCTGGGACAGGGGTGATTACGGCTACACCTTC. Protein sequence: CASSPWDRGDYGYTF. The variable domain in full, with the rest retrieved from reference TRBV14 and TRBJ1-2, is EAGVTQFPSHSVIEKGQTVTLRCDPISGHDNLYWYRRVMGKEIKFLLHFVKESKQDESGMPNNRFLAERTGGTYSTLKVQPAELEDSGVYFCASSPWDRGDYGYTFGSGTRLTVV.

This chain uses TRBV6-5 with TRBJ2-3, with D tentatively TRBD1 (6 bases). The length of the CDR3 is 14 residues. V lost 6 bases and J 3 bases, leaving 13 bases between the germline ends. Germline values: CDR1 MNHEY, CDR2 SVGAGI. The CDR3 DNA reads as TGTGCCAGCAGCCGGACAGATTATACAGATACGCAGTATTTT. Translating it yields CASSRTDYTDTQYF.

This clone has a handful of counts. The V gene is TRBV11-1, the J gene TRBJ2-2; 7 nucleotides agree with TRBD1. Germline V lookup: CDR1 SGHAT, CDR2 FQDESV (reference sequence). The CDR3 has 15 residues. V was pared by 6 bases and J by 5 bases, with 9 bases of the junction left unmatched. CDR3 amino acids: CASSLDRVHTGELFF. CDR3 DNA sequence: TGTGCCAGCAGTCTCGACAGGGTTCATACCGGGGAGCTGTTTTTT.

The chain couples TRBV12-3 or TRBV12-4 to TRBJ2-5; unclear D gene. This CDR3 comprises 13 residues. Trimming took off 3 bases at V and 11 bases at J, with 16 bases between the two ends. Here the CDR3 reads CASSFPPRLVQYF. CDR3 nucleotides: TGTGCCAGCAGTTTCCCCCCCCGGCTCGTGCAGTACTTC.

The genes are TRBV6-1 and TRBJ1-1; perhaps TRBD1 as D (6 bases). The CDR3 length is 14 residues. Germline CDR1 is MNHNS and CDR2 is SASEGT. With 3 bases removed from V and 5 bases from J, the gap between germline ends came to 13 bases. The CDR3 here is CASSERGGKTEAFF. CDR3 DNA: TGTGCCAGCAGTGAGAGAGGGGGAAAGACTGAAGCTTTCTTT.

Only one count was recorded for this clone. The V gene is TRBV5-1, the J gene TRBJ2-4; 9 nucleotides align to TRBD1. Per the germline V gene, CDR1 is SGHRS and CDR2 is YFSETQ. The CDR3 covers 15 residues. After removal of 4 bases from V and 3 bases from J, the junction contained 5 bases not matched to a gene. CDR3 nucleotide sequence: TGCGCCAGCAGCGGGGGACAGGGAGGCAAAAACATTCAGTACTTC. Translating it yields CASSGGQGGKNIQYF.

The chain uses TRBV19 and TRBJ2-1, with a tentative D call TRBD2 (7 bases). The CDR3 contains 15 residues. The V gene lost 3 bases and the J gene lost 6 bases, with 15 bases spanning the gap. CDR1 is LNHDA, CDR2 SQIVND, per germline (reference sequence). The CDR3 loop is CASSIGGGASNEQFF. CDR3 coding DNA: TGTGCCAGTAGTATTGGTGGGGGGGCTTCCAATGAGCAGTTCTTC.

V gene TRBV4-1 combines with J gene TRBJ1-2, with 7 nucleotides matching TRBD1. Germline-derived CDR1 and CDR2 are MGHRA and YSYEKL. V shed 2 bases and J 4 bases; nucleotides not matched to a gene: 16. CDR3 length equals 18 residues. CDR3 sequence: CASSQPTGRGRPSYGYTF. As DNA, the CDR3 is TGCGCCAGCAGCCAACCTACGGGAAGGGGGCGCCCCAGCTATGGCTACACCTTC.

This clone is a singleton in its sample. The gene calls are TRBV25-1 and TRBJ2-2; D tentatively reads TRBD1 or TRBD2 (6 bases each). The CDR3 is 15 amino acids. Trimming pared 3 bases from V and 4 bases from J, leaving 12 bases between. The germline CDR1 and CDR2 sequences are MGHDK and SYGVNS. The CDR3 nucleotides read TGTGCCAGCAGTGAGAGGGGGGCCGGCACCGGGGAGCTGTTTTTT. Translating it yields CASSERGAGTGELFF.